This entry features one T cell receptor beta chain sequence. The antigen it recognizes is unknown. Base qualities were left out, and no much larger clone turns up one base away. This record belongs to a study of T cell responses to AZD1222 COVID-19 vaccine (dated by TCRdb to the early 2020s). A note on the overall study: TCR sequencing was performed for about 250 trial participants, of whom about 200 were given two doses of AZD1222 and around 25 were given two doses of MenACWY control vaccine. Trial participants were enrolled into age subgroups of 18-55, 56-69 and 70-plus years, which contained about 150, 28 and 57 TCR-sequenced participants, respectively. Overall study outcomes, separate from this receptor: Conclusions about previously exposed vaccinees are limited because only a handful of AZD1222 recipients were SARS-CoV-2 seropositive at baseline. Because no day 14 peak-response samples were available, repertoires were characterized only after the peak T cell response. In the small 56-69-year group, the increase in depth fell short of significance, most likely because of low power. Participants were mostly white British, with more females than males. The authors suggested clonal diversity may have been underestimated. The vaccine-associated CD4 TCRs covered the entire spike protein, and the dominant responses fell in regions 160-218 and 743-854. Epitopes outside the regions mutated in the B.1.351 and B.1.1.7 variants were reportedly recognized by nearly half of the unique spike-specific TCRs. A significant rise in spike-specific TCR breadth and depth was observed after two AZD1222 doses relative to day 0 and relative to MenACWY recipients.

The CDR3 regions of human TCRbeta chains were analyzed by immunosequencing. The authors' pipeline ran thus. Repertoire TCRs were matched against a reference library of SARS-CoV-2-specific TCRs generated with the MIRA antigen-specificity platform. Breadth was defined as the fraction of unique TCRs that were SARS-CoV-2-associated, and depth was defined as the fraction of total T cells that were SARS-CoV-2-associated. Each spike-specific TCR was assigned to its reactive spike region and to a CD4 or CD8 class using the MIRA data. Log10-transformed breadth and depth values were compared by one-way ANOVA with Sidak's multiple comparisons tests. Sourced from immuneACCESS, this table was stored by TCRdb with only in-frame sequences that have V and J called. A share of the clones is absent; for the studies checked, an unresolved V gene accounts for under half, and the remainder has no known explanation. V, J and clone size were drawn from that table, and D and trimming were deduced from the DNA. The sample includes approximately 80,000 clones, with approximately 85% observed a single time. The ten largest account for about an eighth of the sample.

This specimen's time point label, interpreted: about 28 days (+/-7) after the second vaccine dose. AZD1222 recipients whose second dose came at about 4 weeks and those whose second dose came at about 12 weeks were combined into one group, since spike-specific TCR depth and breadth did not differ between the two schedules. Samples from vaccinated people were obtained from the UK trials COV001 and COV002, which included a single-blind randomized controlled phase 2/3 trial of AZD1222 (ChAdOx1 nCoV-19) in healthy adults. Trial participant PBMC samples were collected at day 0 and day 28 after the second dose for TCRbeta chain sequencing. Deletion took 3 bases off V and 5 bases off J, with a span of 20 bases between the germline ends. The CDR3 has 16 amino acids, counting the end cysteine and phenylalanine. Kept here is only the CDR3 DNA, which spans 48 bases and is read in frame from base 1. Taken from the germline V gene (reference sequence), the CDR1 and CDR2 loops are LNHDA and SQIVND.

This receptor was identified in an adult who received the AZD1222 COVID-19 vaccine. Recombination linked TRBV19 to TRBJ2-7; the D call could be TRBD1 or TRBD2, with each sharing 5 bases. This specimen consisted of peripheral blood, obtained 28 days after the second AZD1222 dose. The encoded CDR3 is CASSIPGRRLMDEQYF. The nucleotide sequence reads as follows: TGTGCCAGTAGTATTCCGGGACGACGCCTGATGGACGAGCAGTACTTC.